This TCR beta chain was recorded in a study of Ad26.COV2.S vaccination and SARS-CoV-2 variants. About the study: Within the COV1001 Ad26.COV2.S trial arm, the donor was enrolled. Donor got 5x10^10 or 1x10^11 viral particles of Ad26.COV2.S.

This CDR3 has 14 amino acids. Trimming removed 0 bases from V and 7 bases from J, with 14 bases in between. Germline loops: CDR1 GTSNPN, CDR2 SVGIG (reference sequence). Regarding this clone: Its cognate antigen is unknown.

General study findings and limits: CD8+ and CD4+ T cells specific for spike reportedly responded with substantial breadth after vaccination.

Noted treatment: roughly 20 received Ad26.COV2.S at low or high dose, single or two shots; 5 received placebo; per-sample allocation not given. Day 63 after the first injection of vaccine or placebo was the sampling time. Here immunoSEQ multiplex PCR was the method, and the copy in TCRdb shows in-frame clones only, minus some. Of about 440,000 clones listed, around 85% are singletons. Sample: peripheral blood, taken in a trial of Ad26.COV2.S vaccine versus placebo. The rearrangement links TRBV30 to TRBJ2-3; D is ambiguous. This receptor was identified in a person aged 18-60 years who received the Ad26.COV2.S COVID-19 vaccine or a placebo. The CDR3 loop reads CAWSVGPKVHTQYF. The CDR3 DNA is TGTGCCTGGAGTGTAGGTCCCAAAGTTCATACGCAGTATTTT. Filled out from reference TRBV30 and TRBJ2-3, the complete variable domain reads SQTIHQWPATLVQPVGSPLSLECTVEGTSNPNLYWYRQAAGRGLQLLFYSVGIGQISSEVPQNLSASRPQDRQFILSSKKLLLSDSGFYLCAWSVGPKVHTQYFGPGTRLTVL.